This note documents a single T cell receptor (beta chain) sequence. The target antigen is unknown. The data were obtained in a study of beta chain features in type 1 diabetes. Looked up from germline, CDR1 is SQVTM and CDR2 is ANQGSEA. V was pared by 6 bases and J by 2 bases, with 4 bases of the junction left unmatched. This CDR3 has 13 residues. Every bit of the isolated RNA underwent reverse transcription, so sequencing read expressed TCRB transcripts. Method: immunoSEQ multiplex PCR; TCRdb's copy keeps in-frame clones and lacks some. This table has 550,000 to 850,000 clones, 13% appearing once. Findings and caveats of the study: Any role of HLA type in TCRB rearrangement remained unresolved here. Over-representation of high TCR-expressing cells was a possible consequence of cDNA sequencing. Shorter TCRB CDR3s, moderately but significantly so, were found in Type 1 diabetes patients in all four CD4+ subsets.

One heparinised blood draw, averaging approximately 0.11 L, came from each donor. The chain joins TRBV29-1 to TRBJ2-5; 9 bases are a match to TRBD2. This receptor was obtained from a man younger than 30 with type 1 diabetes. Sequencing input: naive CD4+ T cells from blood. The CDR3 DNA reads TGCAGCGTAAGGACTAGCGATCAAGAGACCCAGTACTTC. Translating gives CSVRTSDQETQYF.